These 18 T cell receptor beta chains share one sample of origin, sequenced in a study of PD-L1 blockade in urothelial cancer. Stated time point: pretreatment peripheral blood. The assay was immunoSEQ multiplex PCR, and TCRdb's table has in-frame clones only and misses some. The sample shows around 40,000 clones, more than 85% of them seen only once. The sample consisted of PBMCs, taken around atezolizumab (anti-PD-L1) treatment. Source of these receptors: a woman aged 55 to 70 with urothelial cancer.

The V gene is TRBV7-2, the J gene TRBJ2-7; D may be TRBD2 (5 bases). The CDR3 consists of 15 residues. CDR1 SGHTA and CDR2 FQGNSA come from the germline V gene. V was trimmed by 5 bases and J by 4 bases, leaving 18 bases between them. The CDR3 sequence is CASSGLGRGGYEQYF. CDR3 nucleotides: TGTGCCAGCAGCGGACTGGGGAGAGGCGGGTACGAGCAGTACTTC.

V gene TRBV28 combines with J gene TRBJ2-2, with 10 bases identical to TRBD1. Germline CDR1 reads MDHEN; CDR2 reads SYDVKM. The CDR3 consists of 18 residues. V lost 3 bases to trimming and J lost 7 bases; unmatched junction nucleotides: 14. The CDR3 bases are TGTGCCAGCAGTTTCAGCCGACAGGGGGCCCCGGGTGGCGGGGAGCTGTTTTTT. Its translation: CASSFSRQGAPGGGELFF.

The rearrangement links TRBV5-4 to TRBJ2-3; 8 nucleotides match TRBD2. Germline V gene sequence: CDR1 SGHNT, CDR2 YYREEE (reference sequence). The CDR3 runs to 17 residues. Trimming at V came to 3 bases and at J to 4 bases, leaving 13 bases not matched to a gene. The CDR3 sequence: CASSYPGRGRSPDTQYF. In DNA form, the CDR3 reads TGTGCCAGCAGCTATCCGGGTCGCGGGAGGTCACCAGATACGCAGTATTTT.

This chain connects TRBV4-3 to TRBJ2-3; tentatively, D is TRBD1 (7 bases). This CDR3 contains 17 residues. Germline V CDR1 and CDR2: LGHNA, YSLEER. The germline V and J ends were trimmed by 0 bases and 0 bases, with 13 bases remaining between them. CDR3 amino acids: CASSQDPRGQSTDTQYF. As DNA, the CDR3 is TGCGCCAGCAGCCAAGATCCGCGGGGACAGAGCACAGATACGCAGTATTTT.

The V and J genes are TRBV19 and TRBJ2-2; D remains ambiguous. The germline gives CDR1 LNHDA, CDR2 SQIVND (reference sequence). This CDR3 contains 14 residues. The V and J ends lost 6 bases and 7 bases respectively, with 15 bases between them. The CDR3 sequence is CASSTIAFGGELFF. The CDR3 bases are TGTGCCAGTAGCACGATAGCCTTTGGCGGGGAGCTGTTTTTT.

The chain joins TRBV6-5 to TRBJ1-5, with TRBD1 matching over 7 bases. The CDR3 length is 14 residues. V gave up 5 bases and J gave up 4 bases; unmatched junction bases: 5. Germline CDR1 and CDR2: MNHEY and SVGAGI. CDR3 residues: CASSRQGGNQPQHF. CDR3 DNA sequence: TGTGCCAGCAGTCGACAGGGCGGAAATCAGCCCCAGCATTTT.

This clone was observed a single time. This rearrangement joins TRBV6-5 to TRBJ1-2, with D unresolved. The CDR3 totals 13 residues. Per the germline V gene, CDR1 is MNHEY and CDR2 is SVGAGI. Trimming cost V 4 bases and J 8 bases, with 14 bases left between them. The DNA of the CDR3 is TGTGCCAGCAGTTCTCCACCTTCCTACGGCTACACCTTC. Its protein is CASSSPPSYGYTF.

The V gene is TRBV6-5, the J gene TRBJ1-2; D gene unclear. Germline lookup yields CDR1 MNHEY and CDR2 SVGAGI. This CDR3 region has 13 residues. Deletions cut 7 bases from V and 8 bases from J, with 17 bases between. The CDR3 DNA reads TGTGCCAGCACCCACCGAGATGGGAGCGGCTACACCTTC. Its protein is CASTHRDGSGYTF.

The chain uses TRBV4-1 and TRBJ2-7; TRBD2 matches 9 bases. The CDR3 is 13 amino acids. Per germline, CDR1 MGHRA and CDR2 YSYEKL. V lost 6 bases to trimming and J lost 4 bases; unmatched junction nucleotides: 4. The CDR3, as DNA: TGCGCCAGCAGTGGAAGCGGGAGGTACGAGCAGTACTTC. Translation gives CASSGSGRYEQYF.

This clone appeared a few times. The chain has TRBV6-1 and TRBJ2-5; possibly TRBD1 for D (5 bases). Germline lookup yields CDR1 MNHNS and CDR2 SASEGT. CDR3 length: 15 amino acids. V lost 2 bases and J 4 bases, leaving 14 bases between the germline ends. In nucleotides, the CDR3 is TGTGCCAGCAGTGAACCCGGAGTCAGGGTAGAGACCCAGTACTTC. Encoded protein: CASSEPGVRVETQYF.

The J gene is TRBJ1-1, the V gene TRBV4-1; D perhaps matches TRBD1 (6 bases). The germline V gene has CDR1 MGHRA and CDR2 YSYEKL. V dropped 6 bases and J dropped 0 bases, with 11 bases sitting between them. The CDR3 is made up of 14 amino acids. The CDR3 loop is CASRNRAMNTEAFF. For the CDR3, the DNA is TGCGCCAGCAGGAACAGGGCGATGAACACTGAAGCTTTCTTT.

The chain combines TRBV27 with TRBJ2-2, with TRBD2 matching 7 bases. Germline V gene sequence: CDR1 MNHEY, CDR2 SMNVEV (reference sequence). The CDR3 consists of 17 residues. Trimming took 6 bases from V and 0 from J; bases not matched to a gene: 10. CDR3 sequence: CASRRERDGPNTGELFF. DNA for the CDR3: TGTGCCAGCAGAAGGGAGCGGGACGGCCCGAACACCGGGGAGCTGTTTTTT.

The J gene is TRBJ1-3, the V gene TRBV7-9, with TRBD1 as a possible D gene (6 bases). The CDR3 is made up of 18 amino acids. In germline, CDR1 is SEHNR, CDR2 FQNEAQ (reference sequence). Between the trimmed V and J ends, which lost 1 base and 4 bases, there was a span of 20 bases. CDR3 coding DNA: TGTGCCAGCAGCTTAGGGCGTCCGGGACAACCCGCGGGAAACACCATATATTTT. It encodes CASSLGRPGQPAGNTIYF.

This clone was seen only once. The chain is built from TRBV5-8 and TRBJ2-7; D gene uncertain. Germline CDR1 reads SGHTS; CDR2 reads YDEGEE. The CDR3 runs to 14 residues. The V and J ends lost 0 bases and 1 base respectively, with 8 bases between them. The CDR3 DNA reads TGTGCCAGCAGCTTGGCCGCGGAGTCCTACGAGCAGTACTTC. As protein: CASSLAAESYEQYF.

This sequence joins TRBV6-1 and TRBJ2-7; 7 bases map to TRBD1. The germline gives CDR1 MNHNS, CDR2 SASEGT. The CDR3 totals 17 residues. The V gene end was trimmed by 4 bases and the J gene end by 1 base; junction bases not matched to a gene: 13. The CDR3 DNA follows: TGTGCCAGCAGTGCACTTGGACAGGTCCTACGGTCCTACGAGCAGTACTTC. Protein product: CASSALGQVLRSYEQYF.

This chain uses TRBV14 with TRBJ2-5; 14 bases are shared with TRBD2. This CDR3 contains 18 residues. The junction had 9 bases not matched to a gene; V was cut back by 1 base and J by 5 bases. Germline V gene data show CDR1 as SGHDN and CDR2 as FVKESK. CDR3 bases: TGTGCCAGCAGCCAAGTTTTGGGGACTAGCGGGAGTGGTGAGACCCAGTACTTC. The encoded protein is CASSQVLGTSGSGETQYF.

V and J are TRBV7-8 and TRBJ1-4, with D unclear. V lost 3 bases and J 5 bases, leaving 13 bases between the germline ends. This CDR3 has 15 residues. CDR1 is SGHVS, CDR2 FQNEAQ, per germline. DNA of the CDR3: TGTGCCAGCAGCTTCAACGGGTTTTCCAATGAAAAACTGTTTTTT. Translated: CASSFNGFSNEKLFF.

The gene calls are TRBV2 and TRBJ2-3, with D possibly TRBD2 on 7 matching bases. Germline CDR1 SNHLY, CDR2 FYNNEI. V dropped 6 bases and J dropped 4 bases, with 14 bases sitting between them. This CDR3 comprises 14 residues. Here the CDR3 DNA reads TGTGCCAGCAGGGGGGGGCAGGGCCCAGATACGCAGTATTTT. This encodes CASRGGQGPDTQYF.